This entry describes one T cell receptor (beta chain). Antigen specificity is unknown. These data come from a study of shared clonotypes between healthy human individuals. Study-wide results and limits: Clonotypes shared by all four donors outscored non-shared clonotypes in generation probability.

The study ran the assay at deep level. Template for every sorted-subset replicate PCR totaled 200 to 250 ng DNA, 25,000 to 35,000 T cell genomes. The repertoire was sequenced with immunoSEQ multiplex PCR; TCRdb's copy has only in-frame clones and lacks some. The profile covers around 600,000 clones, with 85% to 95% appearing a single time and 0.11% taken by the ten largest. Positive CCR7 selection of CD45RO-negative cells yielded the naive CD8 cells, and terminally differentiated effector memory CD45RA+ cells were excluded. Trimming stripped 4 bases from V and 7 bases from J, with 25 bases between. Germline CDR1 is LNHDA and CDR2 is SQIVND (reference sequence). CDR3 length: 17 residues.

Sample: naive CD8+ T cells sorted from blood. The chain combines TRBV19 with TRBJ1-1; D is perhaps TRBD1 (5 bases). The clonotype originates from a woman aged 30 to 39 in good health. The CDR3 sequence is CASSNLQGTGRGGEAFF. The DNA for the CDR3 is TGTGCCAGTAGTAACCTCCAAGGGACCGGCCGCGGAGGTGAAGCTTTCTTT.